The entry that follows covers one TCR beta chain sequence. Its specificity is unknown. These data are taken from a study of monozygotic twins with inflammatory bowel disease. CDR1 is DFQATT, CDR2 SNEGSKA, per germline (reference sequence). CDR3 length: 15 amino acids. Study outcomes and limitations: IBD patients carried less diverse TCRbeta repertoires (inverse Simpson) than healthy co-twins. The data gave no support to a single strong IBD-associated signal or clonotype.

Across eight separate reactions for each sample, cDNA was made. Through template switching, UMIs that included a 6-nucleotide sample barcode were added. TCRdb reanalyzed the 5' RACE reads, giving one entry per CDR3 protein sequence and no DNA. The sample includes about 160,000 distinct CDR3 sequences. Source material: blood. The TCR comes from a human donor with ulcerative colitis or Crohn's disease, or a healthy co-twin of an affected twin (not recorded which). This rearrangement joins TRBV20-1 to TRBJ2-2. The CDR3 here is CSAFRTESGVGELFF.